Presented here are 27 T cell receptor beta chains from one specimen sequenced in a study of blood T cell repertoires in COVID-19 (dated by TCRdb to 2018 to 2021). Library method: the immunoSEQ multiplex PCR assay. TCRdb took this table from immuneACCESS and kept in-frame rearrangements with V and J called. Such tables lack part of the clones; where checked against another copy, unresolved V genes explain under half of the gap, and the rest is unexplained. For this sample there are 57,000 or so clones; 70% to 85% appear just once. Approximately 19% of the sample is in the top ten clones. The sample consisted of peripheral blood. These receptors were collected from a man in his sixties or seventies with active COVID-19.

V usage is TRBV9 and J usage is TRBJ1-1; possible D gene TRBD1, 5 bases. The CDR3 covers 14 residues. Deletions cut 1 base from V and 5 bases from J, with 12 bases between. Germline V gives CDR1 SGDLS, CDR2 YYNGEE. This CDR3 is CASSVIQGKTEAFF. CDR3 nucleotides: TGTGCCAGCAGCGTAATCCAGGGTAAAACTGAAGCTTTCTTT.

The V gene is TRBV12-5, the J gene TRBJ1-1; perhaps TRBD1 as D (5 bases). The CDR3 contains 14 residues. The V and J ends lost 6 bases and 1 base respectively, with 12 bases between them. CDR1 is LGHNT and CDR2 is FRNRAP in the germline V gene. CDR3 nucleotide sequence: TGTGCTAGTGGGCCGGGACTGACGAACACTGAAGCTTTCTTT. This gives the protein CASGPGLTNTEAFF.

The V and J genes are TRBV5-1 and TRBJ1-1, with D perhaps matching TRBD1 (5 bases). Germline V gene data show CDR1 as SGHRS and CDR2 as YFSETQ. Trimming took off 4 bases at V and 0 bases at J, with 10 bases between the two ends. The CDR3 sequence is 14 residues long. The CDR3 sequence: CASSVGLMNTEAFF. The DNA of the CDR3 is TGCGCCAGCAGCGTGGGACTCATGAACACTGAAGCTTTCTTT.

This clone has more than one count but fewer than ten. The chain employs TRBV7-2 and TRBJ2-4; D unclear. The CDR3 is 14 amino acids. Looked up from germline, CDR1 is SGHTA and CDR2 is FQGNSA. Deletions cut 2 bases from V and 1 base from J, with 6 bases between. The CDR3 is CASSLQAAKNIQYF. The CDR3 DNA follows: TGTGCCAGCAGCTTACAGGCGGCCAAAAACATTCAGTACTTC.

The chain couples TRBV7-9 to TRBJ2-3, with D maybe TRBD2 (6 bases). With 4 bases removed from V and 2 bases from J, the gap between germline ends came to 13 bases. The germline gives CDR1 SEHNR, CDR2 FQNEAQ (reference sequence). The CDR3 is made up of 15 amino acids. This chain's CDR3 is CASSSSGTYTDTQYF. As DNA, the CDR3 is TGTGCCAGCAGCTCCTCCGGGACTTACACAGATACGCAGTATTTT.

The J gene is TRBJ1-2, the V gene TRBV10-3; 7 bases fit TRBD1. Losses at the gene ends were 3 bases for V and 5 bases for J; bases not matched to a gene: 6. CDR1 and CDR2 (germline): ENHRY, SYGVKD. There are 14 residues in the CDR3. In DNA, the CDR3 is TGTGCCATCAGTGAAAGACAGGGATCGTATGGCTACACCTTC. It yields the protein CAISERQGSYGYTF.

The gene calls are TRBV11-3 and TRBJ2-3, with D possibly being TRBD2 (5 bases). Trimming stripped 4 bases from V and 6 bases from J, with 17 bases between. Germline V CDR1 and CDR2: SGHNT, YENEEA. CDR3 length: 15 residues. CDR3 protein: CASSSLGGTGDTQYF. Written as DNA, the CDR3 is TGTGCCAGCAGCTCCCTCGGAGGCACGGGGGATACGCAGTATTTT.

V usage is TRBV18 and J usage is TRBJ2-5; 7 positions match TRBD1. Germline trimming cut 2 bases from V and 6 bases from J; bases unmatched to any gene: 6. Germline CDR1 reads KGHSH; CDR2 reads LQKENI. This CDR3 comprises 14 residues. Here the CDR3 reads CASSPRGGEKTQYF. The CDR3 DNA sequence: TGTGCCAGCTCACCAAGAGGGGGCGAAAAGACCCAGTACTTC.

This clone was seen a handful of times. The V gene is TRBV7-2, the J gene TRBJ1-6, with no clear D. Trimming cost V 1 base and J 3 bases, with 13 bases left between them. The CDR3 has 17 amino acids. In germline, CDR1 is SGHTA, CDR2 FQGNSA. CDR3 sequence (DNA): TGTGCCAGCAGCTTAGAAAGGATATCGGGCTATAATTCACCCCTCCACTTT. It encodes CASSLERISGYNSPLHF.

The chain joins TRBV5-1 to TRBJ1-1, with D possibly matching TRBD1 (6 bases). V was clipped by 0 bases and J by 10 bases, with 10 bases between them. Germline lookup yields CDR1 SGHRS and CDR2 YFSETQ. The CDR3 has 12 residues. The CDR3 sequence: CASSLELGAAFF. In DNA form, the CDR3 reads TGCGCCAGCAGCTTGGAGTTGGGGGCAGCTTTCTTT.

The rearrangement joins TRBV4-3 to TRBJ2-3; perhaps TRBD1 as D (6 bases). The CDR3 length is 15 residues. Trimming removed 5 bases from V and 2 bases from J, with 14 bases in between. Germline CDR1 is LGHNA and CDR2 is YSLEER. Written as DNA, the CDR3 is TGCGCCAGCAGCTCCACAGGGTCCTTCACAGATACGCAGTATTTT. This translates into CASSSTGSFTDTQYF.

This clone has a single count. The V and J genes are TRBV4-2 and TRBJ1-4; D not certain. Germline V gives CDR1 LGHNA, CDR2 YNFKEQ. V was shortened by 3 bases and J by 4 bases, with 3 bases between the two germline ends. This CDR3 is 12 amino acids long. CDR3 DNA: TGTGCCAGCAGCCAGAGTAATGAAAAACTGTTTTTT. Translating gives CASSQSNEKLFF.

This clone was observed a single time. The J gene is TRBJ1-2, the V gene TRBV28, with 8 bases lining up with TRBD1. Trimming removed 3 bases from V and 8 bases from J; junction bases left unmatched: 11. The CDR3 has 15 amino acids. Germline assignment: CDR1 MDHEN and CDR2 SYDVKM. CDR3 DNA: TGTGCCAGCAGTTTTCTCGCAGGGGGCTGGTTGGGCTACACCTTC. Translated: CASSFLAGGWLGYTF.

This CDR3 is CASSRLGGLIGQPQHF. The CDR3 DNA reads as TGTGCCAGTAGTAGGCTCGGGGGGCTTATCGGTCAGCCCCAGCATTTT. The chain links TRBV19 to TRBJ1-5; tentative D call: TRBD1 (6 bases). CDR1 is LNHDA and CDR2 is SQIVND in the germline V gene (reference sequence). Trimming pared 4 bases from V and 6 bases from J, leaving 19 bases between. The CDR3 runs to 16 residues.

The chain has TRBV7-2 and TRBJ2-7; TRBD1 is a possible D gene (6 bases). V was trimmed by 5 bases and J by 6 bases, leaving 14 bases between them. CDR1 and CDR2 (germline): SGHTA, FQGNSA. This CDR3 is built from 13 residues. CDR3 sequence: CASSPYRVSEQYF. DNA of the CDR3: TGTGCCAGCAGCCCGTACAGGGTATCCGAGCAGTACTTC. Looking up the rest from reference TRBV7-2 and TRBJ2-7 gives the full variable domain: GAGVSQSPSNKVTEKGKDVELRCDPISGHTALYWYRQSLGQGLEFLIYFQGNSAPDKSGLPSDRFSAERTGGSVSTLTIQRTQQEDSAVYLCASSPYRVSEQYFGPGTRLTVT.

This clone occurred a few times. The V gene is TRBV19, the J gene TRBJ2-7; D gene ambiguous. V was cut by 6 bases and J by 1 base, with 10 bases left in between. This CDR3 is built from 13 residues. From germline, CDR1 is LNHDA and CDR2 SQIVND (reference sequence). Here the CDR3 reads CASSPAESYEQYF. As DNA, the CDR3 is TGTGCCAGTAGCCCCGCCGAGTCCTACGAGCAGTACTTC.

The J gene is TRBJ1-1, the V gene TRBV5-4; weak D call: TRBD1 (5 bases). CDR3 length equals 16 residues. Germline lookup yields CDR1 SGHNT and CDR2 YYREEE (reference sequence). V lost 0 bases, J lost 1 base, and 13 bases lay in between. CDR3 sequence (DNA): TGTGCCAGCAGCTTGGGGGCGCGGGGCCCGAACACTGAAGCTTTCTTT. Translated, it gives CASSLGARGPNTEAFF.

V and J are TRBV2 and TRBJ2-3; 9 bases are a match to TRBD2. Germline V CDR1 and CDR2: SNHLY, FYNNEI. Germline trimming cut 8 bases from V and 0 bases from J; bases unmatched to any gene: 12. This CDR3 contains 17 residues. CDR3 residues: CASGGSGRTWSTDTQYF. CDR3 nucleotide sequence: TGTGCCAGCGGTGGTAGCGGGAGAACTTGGAGCACAGATACGCAGTATTTT.

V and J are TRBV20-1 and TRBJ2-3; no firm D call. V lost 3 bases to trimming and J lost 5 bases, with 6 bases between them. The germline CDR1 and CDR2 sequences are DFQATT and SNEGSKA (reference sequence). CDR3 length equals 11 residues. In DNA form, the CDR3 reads TGCAGTGCTAGTTTAGAAGATACGCAGTATTTT. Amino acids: CSASLEDTQYF.

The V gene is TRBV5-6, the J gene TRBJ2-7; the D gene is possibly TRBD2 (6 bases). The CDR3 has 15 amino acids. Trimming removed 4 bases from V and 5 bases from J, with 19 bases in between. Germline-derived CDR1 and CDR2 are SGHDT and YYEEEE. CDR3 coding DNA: TGTGCCAGCAGCCGCATCGCGACTAGACTCCACGAGCAGTACTTC. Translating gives CASSRIATRLHEQYF.

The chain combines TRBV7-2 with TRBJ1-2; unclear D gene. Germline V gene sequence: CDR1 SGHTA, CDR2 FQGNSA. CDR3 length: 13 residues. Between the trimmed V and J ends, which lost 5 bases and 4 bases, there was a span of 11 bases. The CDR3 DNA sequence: TGTGCCAGCAGCGAGAGCCGCTCCTATGGCTACACCTTC. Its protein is CASSESRSYGYTF.

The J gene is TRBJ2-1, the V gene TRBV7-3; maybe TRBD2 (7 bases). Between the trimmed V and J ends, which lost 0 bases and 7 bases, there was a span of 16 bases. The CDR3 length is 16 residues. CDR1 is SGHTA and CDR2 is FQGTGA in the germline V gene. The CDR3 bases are TGTGCCAGCAGCTTAACCCCGGGGAGGGGGGGTAATGAGCAGTTCTTC. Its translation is CASSLTPGRGGNEQFF.

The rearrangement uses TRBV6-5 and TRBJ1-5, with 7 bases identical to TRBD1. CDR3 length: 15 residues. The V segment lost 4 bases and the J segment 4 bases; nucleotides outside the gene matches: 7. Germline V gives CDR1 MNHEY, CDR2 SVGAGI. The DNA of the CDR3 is TGTGCCAGCAGTTCCGTGACAGGGCATAATCAGCCCCAGCATTTT. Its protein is CASSSVTGHNQPQHF.

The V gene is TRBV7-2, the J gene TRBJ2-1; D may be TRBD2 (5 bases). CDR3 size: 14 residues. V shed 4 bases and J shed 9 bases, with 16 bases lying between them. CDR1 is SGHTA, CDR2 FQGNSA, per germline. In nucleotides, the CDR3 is TGTGCCAGCAGCTCAGCCCGGGGATACGGTGAGCAGTTCTTC. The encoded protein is CASSSARGYGEQFF.

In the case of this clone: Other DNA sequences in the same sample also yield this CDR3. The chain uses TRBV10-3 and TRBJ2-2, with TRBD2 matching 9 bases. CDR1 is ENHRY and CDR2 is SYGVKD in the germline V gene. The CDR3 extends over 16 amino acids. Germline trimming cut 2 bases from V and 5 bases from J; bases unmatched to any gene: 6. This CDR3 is CAISEVAGVGTGELFF. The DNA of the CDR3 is TGTGCCATCAGTGAGGTAGCGGGAGTTGGGACCGGGGAGCTGTTTTTT.

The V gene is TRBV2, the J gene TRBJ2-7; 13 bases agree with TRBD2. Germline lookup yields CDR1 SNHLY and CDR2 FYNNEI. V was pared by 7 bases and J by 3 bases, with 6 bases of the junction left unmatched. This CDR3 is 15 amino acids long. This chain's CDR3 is CASTEGLAGFYEQYF. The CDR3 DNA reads TGTGCCAGCACCGAGGGACTAGCGGGGTTCTACGAGCAGTACTTC.

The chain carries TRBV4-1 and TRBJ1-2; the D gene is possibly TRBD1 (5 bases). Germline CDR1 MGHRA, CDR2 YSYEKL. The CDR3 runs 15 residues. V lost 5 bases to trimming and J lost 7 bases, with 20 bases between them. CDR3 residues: CASSGGGRGLVGYTF. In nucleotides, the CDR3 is TGCGCCAGCAGCGGGGGAGGCAGAGGCTTGGTTGGCTACACCTTC.